This paragraph reports one T cell receptor beta chain. Method: immunoSEQ multiplex PCR; TCRdb's copy keeps in-frame clones and lacks some. The table has roughly 220,000 clones, about 90% seen once. This record comes from a study of blood T cell repertoires in COVID-19. Germline CDR1 reads KGHSH; CDR2 reads LQKENI. The CDR3 runs to 14 residues. V lost 6 bases to trimming and J lost 1 base, with 13 bases between them. Residents of around 24 US areas, aged about 18 to 89 years, made up the participants. Each participant's cohort was designated according to participant-reported clinical history. The chain recombines TRBV18 with TRBJ2-7; the D gene is possibly TRBD2 (6 bases). The material sequenced was PBMCs or T cells enriched from blood (not recorded which). This TCR came from a woman aged 45-59 years with acute COVID-19. CDR3: CASSPGLQSYEQYF. The CDR3 coding sequence is TGTGCCAGCTCCCCGGGACTCCAATCCTACGAGCAGTACTTC.